Described below is a single T cell receptor beta chain sequence and its context. This clonotype occurred a few times. Its antigen is unknown. No much larger clone exists at a distance of one base, and base qualities are not known. This sample was sequenced with an Illumina NovaSeq 6000. TCR cDNA was synthesized by 5'RACE template switching, through which a universal primer site and unique molecular identifiers were introduced. Priming of cDNA synthesis was performed from both the TCR alpha and TCR beta constant segments. Libraries were amplified in two PCR steps, with sample barcodes and sequencing adapters added in the second step. Libraries were sequenced on Illumina HiSeq 2500 (2x100 bp) or NovaSeq (2x150 bp). Under the source paper's analysis protocol: MIGEC was used to demultiplex reads and collapse the reads into UMI consensus sequences, and MiXCR was used for V(D)J alignment. Vaccine-responding clonotypes were defined with edgeR using replicate PBMC samples, requiring FDR below 0.01 and a log2 fold change above 5 up to day 15. Bulk clonotypes were assigned CD4 or CD8 identity according to which sequenced CD4 or CD8 repertoire held them at higher abundance. The public reads were run again by TCRdb, first through fastp at Q25 and then through MiXCR, and only productive beta chains were kept. Rows with a matching CDR3 protein are joined into one entry that keeps the most common DNA and genes. What appears here as the V and J calls and clone size reflects TCRdb's work, not the paper's. The sample contains 280,000 or so distinct CDR3 sequences, approximately 10% of them found a single time. Over 3% of the sample belongs to the ten largest clones.

CDR1 and CDR2, per the germline V gene, are MDHEN and SYDVKM. V sheds 2 bases and J sheds 3 bases, leaving 19 bases between their ends. The CDR3, cysteine through phenylalanine, is 17 amino acids long. Left in the record is the CDR3 DNA by itself, 51 bases read in frame from the first base. The record originates from a study of T cells after yellow fever vaccination (dated by TCRdb to about 2019). Regarding the research as a whole: The SMART-Seq v4 Ultra Low Input RNA kit was used to prepare libraries from fractions with low cell numbers. To track T-cell clones before and after primary and booster YFV17D yellow fever vaccination, bulk TCR alpha and beta repertoires were sequenced longitudinally. Two healthy male donors, one aged 18 to 29 and one aged 30 to 40 years, made up the cohort. Blood was collected at multiple timepoints before and after primary and secondary immunization, and bulk PBMC replicates and cell subsets were isolated.

The treatment or condition label here, explained by the study, means: live attenuated yellow fever vaccine strain. A standard Ficoll-Paque protocol was used to isolate PBMCs from peripheral blood. Dynabeads CD4 and CD8 positive selection kits were used to isolate the CD4 and CD8 T-cell fractions. TriZol was used to extract RNA from bulk PBMCs, CD4 and CD8 fractions, and dextramer-positive and dextramer-negative fractions. Findings and caveats that apply to the study as a whole: Because only a couple of donors were included in the study, the extent to which the findings can be generalized is limited. Most clones expanded after primary vaccination (about 95% of CD4 and 88% of CD8) were re-detected after the booster, suggesting that broad memory maintenance occurred. The secondary T-cell response was found to be weaker but faster than the primary response, with a peak reached on day 5 rather than on day 15. A small share of clonotypes was detected in both CD4 and CD8 compartments, with the overlap likely arising from convergent recombination. Computational filtering was required because FACS-sorted repertoires could contain abundant contaminating clonotypes from the bulk population.

The clonotype comes from a man aged 18 to 30 who received the YFV17D yellow fever vaccine. The sample was CD4+ T cells sorted from PBMCs, taken 5 days after the yellow fever booster vaccination. The V gene is TRBV28 and the J gene is TRBJ1-2; the D segment cannot be called with confidence. Read as DNA, the sequence is TGTGCCAGCAGTTTAATCATTCCCCGGCGGGCCCACTATGGCTACACCTTC. Its coded protein is CASSLIIPRRAHYGYTF.